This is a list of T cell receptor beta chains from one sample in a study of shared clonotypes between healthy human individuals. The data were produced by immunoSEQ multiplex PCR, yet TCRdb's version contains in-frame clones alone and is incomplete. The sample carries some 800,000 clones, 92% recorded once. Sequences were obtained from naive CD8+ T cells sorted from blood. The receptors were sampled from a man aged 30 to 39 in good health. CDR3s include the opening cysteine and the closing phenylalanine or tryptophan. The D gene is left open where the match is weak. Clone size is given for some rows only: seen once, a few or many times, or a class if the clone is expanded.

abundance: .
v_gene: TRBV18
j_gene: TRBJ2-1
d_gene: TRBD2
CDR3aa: CASSPAASGKSSYNEQFF
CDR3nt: TGTGCCAGCTCACCAGCGGCTAGCGGGAAAAGCTCCTACAATGAGCAGTTCTTC

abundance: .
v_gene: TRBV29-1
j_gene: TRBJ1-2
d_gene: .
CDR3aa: CSAYNRAAYGYTF
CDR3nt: TGCAGCGCATATAACAGGGCGGCCTATGGCTACACCTTC

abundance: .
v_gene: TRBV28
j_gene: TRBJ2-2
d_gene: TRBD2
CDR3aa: CASSSGVGTTNTGELFF
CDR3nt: TGTGCCAGCAGTTCCGGCGTGGGGACTACGAACACCGGGGAGCTGTTTTTT

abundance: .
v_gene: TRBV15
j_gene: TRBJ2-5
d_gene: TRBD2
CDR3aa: CATSREGAGGQETQYF
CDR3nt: TGTGCCACCAGCAGAGAAGGAGCGGGAGGGCAAGAGACCCAGTACTTC

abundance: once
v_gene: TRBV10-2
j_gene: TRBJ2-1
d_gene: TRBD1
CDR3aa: CASSGRWGTENEQFF
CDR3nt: TGCGCCAGCAGTGGAAGGTGGGGGACAGAAAATGAGCAGTTCTTC

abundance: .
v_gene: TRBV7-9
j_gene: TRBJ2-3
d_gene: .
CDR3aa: CASSTRGDAAVTDTQYF
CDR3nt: TGTGCCAGCAGCACGCGTGGGGATGCGGCCGTCACAGATACGCAGTATTTT

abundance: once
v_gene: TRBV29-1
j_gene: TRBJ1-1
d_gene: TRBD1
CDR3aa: CSVEGLTGQGPEAFF
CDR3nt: TGCAGCGTTGAAGGCCTCACGGGACAGGGACCTGAAGCTTTCTTT

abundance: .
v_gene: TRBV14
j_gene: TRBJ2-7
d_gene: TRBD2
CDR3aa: CASSQKAGLAIYEQYF
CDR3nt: TGTGCCAGCAGCCAGAAGGCGGGACTAGCGATCTACGAGCAGTACTTC

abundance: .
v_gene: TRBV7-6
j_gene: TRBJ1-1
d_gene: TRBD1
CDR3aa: CASRGTGVSEAFF
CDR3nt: TGTGCCAGCCGTGGGACAGGAGTCTCTGAAGCTTTCTTT

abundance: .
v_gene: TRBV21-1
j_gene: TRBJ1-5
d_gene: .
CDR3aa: CASSTAPCTNSNQPQHF
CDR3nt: TGTGCCAGCAGCACCGCACCTTGTACGAATAGCAATCAGCCCCAGCATTTT

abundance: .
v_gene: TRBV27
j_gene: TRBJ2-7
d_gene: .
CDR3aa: CASSPGPNSYEQYF
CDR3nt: TGTGCCAGCAGCCCGGGGCCTAACTCCTACGAGCAGTACTTC

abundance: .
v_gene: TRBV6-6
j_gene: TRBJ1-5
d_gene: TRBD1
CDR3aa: CASSKTGEGLAQHF
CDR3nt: TGTGCCAGCAGTAAAACAGGGGAGGGTTTGGCCCAGCATTTT

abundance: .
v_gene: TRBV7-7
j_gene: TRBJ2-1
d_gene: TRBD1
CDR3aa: CASSSHMTSGQGIRNEQFF
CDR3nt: TGTGCCAGCAGCTCCCACATGACGTCGGGACAGGGGATACGGAATGAGCAGTTCTTC

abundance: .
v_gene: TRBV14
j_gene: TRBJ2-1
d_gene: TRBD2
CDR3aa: CASSLVAGLGAEQFF
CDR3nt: TGTGCCAGCAGCCTCGTAGCGGGATTGGGTGCTGAGCAGTTCTTC

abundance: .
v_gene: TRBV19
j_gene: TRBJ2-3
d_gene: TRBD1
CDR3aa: CASNGQGWADTQYF
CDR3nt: TGTGCCAGTAATGGACAGGGATGGGCAGATACGCAGTATTTT

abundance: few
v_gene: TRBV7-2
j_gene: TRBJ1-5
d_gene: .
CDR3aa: CASSLGWGGGQPQHF
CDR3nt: TGTGCCAGCAGCTTGGGGTGGGGAGGGGGTCAGCCCCAGCATTTT

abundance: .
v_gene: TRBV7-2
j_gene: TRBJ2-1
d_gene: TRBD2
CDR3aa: CASSKSPTSGYNEQFF
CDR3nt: TGTGCCAGCAGCAAAAGTCCGACTAGCGGTTACAATGAGCAGTTCTTC

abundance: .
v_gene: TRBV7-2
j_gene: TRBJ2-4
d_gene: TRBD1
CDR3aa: CASSADRGFRQNIQYF
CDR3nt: TGTGCCAGCAGCGCGGACAGGGGGTTTCGTCAAAACATTCAGTACTTC

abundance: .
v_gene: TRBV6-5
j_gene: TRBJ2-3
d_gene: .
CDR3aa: CASSYSSGAGTDTQYF
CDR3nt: TGTGCCAGCAGTTACTCTTCGGGAGCAGGCACAGATACGCAGTATTTT

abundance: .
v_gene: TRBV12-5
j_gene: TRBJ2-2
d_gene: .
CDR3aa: CASGSTIISGELFF
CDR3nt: TGTGCTAGTGGTTCCACGATTATCTCCGGGGAGCTGTTTTTT

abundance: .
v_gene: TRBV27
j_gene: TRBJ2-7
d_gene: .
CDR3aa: CASSLSGQYEQYF
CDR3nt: TGTGCCAGCAGCCTGTCTGGTCAGTACGAGCAGTACTTC

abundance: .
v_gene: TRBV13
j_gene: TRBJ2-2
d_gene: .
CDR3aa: CASSPPGADTGELFF
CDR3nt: TGTGCCAGTTCCCCCCCGGGAGCGGACACCGGGGAGCTGTTTTTT

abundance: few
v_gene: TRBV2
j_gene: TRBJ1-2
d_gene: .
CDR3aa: CASGRGVNGYTF
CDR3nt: TGTGCCAGCGGACGTGGGGTAAATGGCTACACCTTC

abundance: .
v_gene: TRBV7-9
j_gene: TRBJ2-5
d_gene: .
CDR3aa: CASSFNREETQYF
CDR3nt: TGTGCCAGCAGCTTCAACAGAGAAGAGACCCAGTACTTC

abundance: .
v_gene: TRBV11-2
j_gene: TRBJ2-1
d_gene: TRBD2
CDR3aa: CASSQTSGSSYNEQFF
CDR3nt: TGTGCCAGCAGCCAAACTAGCGGAAGCTCCTACAATGAGCAGTTCTTC

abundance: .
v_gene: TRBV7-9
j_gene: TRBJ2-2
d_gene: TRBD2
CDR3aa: CASSLPWEGYPLSGELFF
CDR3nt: TGTGCCAGCAGCCTGCCGTGGGAGGGATATCCTCTCTCCGGGGAGCTGTTTTTT

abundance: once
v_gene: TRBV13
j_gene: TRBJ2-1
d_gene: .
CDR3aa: CASSLAGGGYNEQFF
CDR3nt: TGTGCCAGCAGCTTAGCAGGAGGTGGATACAATGAGCAGTTCTTC

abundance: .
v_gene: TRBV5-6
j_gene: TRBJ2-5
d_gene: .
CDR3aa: CASSWWTETQYF
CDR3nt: TGTGCCAGCAGCTGGTGGACGGAGACCCAGTACTTC

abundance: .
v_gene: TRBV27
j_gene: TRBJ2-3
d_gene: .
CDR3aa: CASSLRGSSDTQYF
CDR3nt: TGTGCCAGCAGTTTACGGGGGAGTTCAGATACGCAGTATTTT

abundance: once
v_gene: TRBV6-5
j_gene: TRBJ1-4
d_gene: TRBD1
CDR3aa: CASSYITGAQSEKLFF
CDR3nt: TGTGCCAGCAGTTACATTACAGGGGCGCAGTCTGAAAAACTGTTTTTT

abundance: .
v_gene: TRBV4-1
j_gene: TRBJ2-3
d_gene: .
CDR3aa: CASSPAIGDTQYF
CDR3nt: TGCGCCAGCAGCCCAGCCATTGGAGATACGCAGTATTTT

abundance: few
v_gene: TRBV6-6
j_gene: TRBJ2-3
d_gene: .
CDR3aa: CASSSNLGSTDTQYF
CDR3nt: TGTGCCAGCAGTTCCAACCTCGGGAGCACAGATACGCAGTATTTT

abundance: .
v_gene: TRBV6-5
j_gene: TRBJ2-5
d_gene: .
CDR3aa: CASSYSRGTSETQYF
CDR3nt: TGTGCCAGCAGTTACTCGAGGGGAACTTCAGAGACCCAGTACTTC

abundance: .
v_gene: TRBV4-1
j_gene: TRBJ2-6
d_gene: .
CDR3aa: CASSQRRGAGANVLTF
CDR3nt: TGCGCCAGCTCCCAACGTAGGGGTGCTGGGGCCAACGTCCTGACTTTC

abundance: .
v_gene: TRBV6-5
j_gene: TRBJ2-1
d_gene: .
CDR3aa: CASSYSAGPYNEQFF
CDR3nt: TGTGCCAGCAGTTACTCGGCAGGGCCCTACAATGAGCAGTTCTTC

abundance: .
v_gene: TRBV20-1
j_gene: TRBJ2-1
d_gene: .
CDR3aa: CSASWGDEQFF
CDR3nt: TGCAGTGCTAGCTGGGGAGACGAGCAGTTCTTC

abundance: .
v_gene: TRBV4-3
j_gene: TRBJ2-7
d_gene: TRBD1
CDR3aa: CASSQAPGQGYEQYF
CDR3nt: TGCGCCAGCAGCCAAGCTCCGGGACAGGGTTACGAGCAGTACTTC

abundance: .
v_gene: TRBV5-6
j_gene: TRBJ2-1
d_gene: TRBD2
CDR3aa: CASSLGAGSSYNEQFF
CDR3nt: TGTGCCAGCAGCTTGGGAGCGGGAAGCTCCTACAATGAGCAGTTCTTC

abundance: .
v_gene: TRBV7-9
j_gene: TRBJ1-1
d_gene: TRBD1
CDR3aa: CASSSHRTGGRTEAFF
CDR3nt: TGTGCCAGCAGCTCCCACCGGACAGGGGGCCGAACTGAAGCTTTCTTT

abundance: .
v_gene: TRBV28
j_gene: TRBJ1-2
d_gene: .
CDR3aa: CASSWGLQGGYTF
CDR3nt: TGTGCCAGCAGCTGGGGACTCCAGGGCGGCTACACCTTC

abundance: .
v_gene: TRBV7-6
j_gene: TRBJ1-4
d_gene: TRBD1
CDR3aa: CASRRGQGSEKLFF
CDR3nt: TGTGCCAGCAGGCGTGGACAGGGAAGTGAAAAACTGTTTTTT

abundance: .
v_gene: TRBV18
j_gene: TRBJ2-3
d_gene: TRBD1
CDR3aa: CASSPDRVGSDTQYF
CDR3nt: TGTGCCAGCTCACCGGACAGGGTGGGCTCTGATACGCAGTATTTT

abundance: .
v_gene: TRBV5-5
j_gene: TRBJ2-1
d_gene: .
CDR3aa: CASSVTRGNEQFF
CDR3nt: TGTGCCAGCAGCGTTACTAGGGGAAATGAGCAGTTCTTC

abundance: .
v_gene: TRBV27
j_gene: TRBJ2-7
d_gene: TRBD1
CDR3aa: CASSLTGSYEQYF
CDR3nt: TGTGCCAGCAGCTTGACAGGGTCCTACGAGCAGTACTTC

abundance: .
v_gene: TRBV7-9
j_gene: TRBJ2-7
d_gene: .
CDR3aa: CASSSGDRDYEQYF
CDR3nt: TGTGCCAGCAGCTCGGGGGACCGCGACTACGAGCAGTACTTC

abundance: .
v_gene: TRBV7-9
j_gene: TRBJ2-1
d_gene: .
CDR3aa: CASSLQAYNEQFF
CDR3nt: TGTGCCAGCAGCTTACAAGCGTACAATGAGCAGTTCTTC